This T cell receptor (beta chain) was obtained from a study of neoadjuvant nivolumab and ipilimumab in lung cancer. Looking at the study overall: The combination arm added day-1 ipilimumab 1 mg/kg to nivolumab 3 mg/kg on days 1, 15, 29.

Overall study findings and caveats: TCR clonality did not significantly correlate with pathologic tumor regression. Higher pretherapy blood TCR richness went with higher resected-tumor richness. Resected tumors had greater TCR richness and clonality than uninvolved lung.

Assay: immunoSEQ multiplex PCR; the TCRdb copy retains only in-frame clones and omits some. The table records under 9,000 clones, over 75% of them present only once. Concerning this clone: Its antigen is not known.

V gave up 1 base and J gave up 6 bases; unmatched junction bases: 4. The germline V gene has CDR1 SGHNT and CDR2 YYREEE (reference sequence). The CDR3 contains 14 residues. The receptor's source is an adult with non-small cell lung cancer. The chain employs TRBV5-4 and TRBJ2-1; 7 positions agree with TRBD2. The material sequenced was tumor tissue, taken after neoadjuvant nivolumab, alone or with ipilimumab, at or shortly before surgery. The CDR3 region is CASSLLAEVNEQFF. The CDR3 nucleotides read TGTGCCAGCAGCTTGCTAGCGGAGGTCAATGAGCAGTTCTTC.